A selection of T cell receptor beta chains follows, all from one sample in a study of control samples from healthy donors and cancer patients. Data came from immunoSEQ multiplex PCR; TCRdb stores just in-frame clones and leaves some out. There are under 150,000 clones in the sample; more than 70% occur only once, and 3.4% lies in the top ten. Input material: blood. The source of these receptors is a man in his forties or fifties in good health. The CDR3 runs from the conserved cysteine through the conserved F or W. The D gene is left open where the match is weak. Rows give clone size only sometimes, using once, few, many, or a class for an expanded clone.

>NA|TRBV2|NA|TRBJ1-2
TGTGCCAGCAGTGAAGGGGAGGGGCCCTATGGCTACACCTTC
CASSEGEGPYGYTF
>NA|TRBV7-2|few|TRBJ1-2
TGTGCCAGCAGCTTATCATCAGGGAAAAACACCTTC
CASSLSSGKNTF
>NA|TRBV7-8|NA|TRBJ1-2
TGTGCCAGCAGCTTAGGGCAGGGAGCTAACTATGGCTACACCTTC
CASSLGQGANYGYTF
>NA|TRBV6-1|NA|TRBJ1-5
TGTGCCAGCAGTGAAGGAAATCAGCCCCAGCATTTT
CASSEGNQPQHF
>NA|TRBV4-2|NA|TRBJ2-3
TGTGCCAGCAGCCAAGGTTTAAGTAGCCCAGATACGCAGTATTTT
CASSQGLSSPDTQYF
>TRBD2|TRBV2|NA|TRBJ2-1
TGTGCCAGCTTTCGGACTAGCGGGGTTAATGAGCAGTTCTTC
CASFRTSGVNEQFF
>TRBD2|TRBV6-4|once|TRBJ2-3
TGTGCCAGCAGTGACAGGCGGGGGGCCTTCGGACCGCAGTATTTT
CASSDRRGAFGPQYF
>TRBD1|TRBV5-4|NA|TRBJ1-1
TGTGCCAGCAGAGGAACGACAGGGACGGGCACTGAAGCTTTCTTT
CASRGTTGTGTEAFF
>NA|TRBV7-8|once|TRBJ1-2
TGTGCCAGCAGCGTGGGGCCCTATAAGACCTATGGCTACACCTTC
CASSVGPYKTYGYTF
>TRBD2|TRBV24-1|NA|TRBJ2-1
TGTGCCACCAGTGACCCAAAACAGGGGTTGACTAGCGGGGGGGCATCCTACAATGAGCAGTTCTTC
CATSDPKQGLTSGGASYNEQFF
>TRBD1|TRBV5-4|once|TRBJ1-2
TGTGCCAGCAGCTCGGGACAGGGAAGGTATGGCTACACCTTC
CASSSGQGRYGYTF
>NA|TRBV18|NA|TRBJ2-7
TGTGCCAGCTCCAAGGGCGGCAGTCCCTACGAGCAGTACTTC
CASSKGGSPYEQYF
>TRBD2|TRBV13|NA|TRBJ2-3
TGTGCCAGCAGCTTCGAAACACTAGCGGGGGGTCGTACAGATACGCAGTATTTT
CASSFETLAGGRTDTQYF
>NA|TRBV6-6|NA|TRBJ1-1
TGTGCCGGTCGGAGGTCGGCGGCGAACACTGAAGCTTTCTTT
CAGRRSAANTEAFF
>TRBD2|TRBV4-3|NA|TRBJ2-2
TGCGCCAGCAGCCAAGATCCATGGCGGGGGGGCGACACCGGGGAGCTGTTTTTT
CASSQDPWRGGDTGELFF
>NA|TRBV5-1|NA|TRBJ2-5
TGCGCCAGCAGCTTTATGACAGCCAGGGAGACCCAGTACTTC
CASSFMTARETQYF
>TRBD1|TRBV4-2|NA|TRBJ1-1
TGTGCCAGCAGCTCCGAGGACAGGGGGTACATGAACACTGAAGCTTTCTTT
CASSSEDRGYMNTEAFF
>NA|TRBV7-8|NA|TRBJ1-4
TGTGCCAGCAGCTCACAGGTTATTAATGAAAAACTGTTTTTT
CASSSQVINEKLFF
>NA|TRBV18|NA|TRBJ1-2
TGTGCCAGCTCCCCCAGAGGTACTGATGGCTACACCTTC
CASSPRGTDGYTF
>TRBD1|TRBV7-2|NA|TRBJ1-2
TGTGCCAGCGAAACACAGGGGTTCTATGGCTACACCTTC
CASETQGFYGYTF
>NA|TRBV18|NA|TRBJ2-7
TGTGCCAGCTCACAGGAATCCTACGAGCAGTACTTC
CASSQESYEQYF
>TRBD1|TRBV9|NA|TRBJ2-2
TGTGCCAGCAGCGGGGGACAGGGAAGAACCGGGGAGCTGTTTTTT
CASSGGQGRTGELFF
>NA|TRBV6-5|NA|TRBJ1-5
TGTGCCAGCACCAACCTGGTTGGACAGCCCCAGCATTTT
CASTNLVGQPQHF
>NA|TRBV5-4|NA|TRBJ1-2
TGTGCCAGCAGCTACAAGGCGGAGGGCTATGGCTACACCTTC
CASSYKAEGYGYTF
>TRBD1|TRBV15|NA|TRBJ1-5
TGTGCCACCAGCTCCTCGTCACAGGGGTGGGGGAATCAGCCCCAGCATTTT
CATSSSSQGWGNQPQHF
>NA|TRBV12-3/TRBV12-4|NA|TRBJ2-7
TGTGCCAGCAGTTTCCCAGGAGCCTACGAGCAGTACTTC
CASSFPGAYEQYF
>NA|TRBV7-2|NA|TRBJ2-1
TGTGCCAGCAGCGACCGGCTGGCGGGTTACAATGAGCAGTTCTTC
CASSDRLAGYNEQFF
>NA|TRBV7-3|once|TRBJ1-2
TGTGCCAGCAGCAAGGACGGGAACTATGGCTACACCTTC
CASSKDGNYGYTF
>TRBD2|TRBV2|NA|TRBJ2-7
TGTGCCAGCGAGCCTGGGGACTATCAGAACGAGCAGTACTTC
CASEPGDYQNEQYF
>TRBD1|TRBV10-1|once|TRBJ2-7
TGCGCCAGCAGTGAGAGGGCACAGGGGGCCTACGAGCAGTACTTC
CASSERAQGAYEQYF
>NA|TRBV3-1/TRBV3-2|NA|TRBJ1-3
TGTGCCAGCAGCCCGCGCCGACGGAACTCTGGAAACACCATATATTTT
CASSPRRRNSGNTIYF
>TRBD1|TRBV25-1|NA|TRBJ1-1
TGTGCCAGCAGTGAATGGGGACAGGGGGCGCGATTGGCTGAAGCTTTCTTT
CASSEWGQGARLAEAFF
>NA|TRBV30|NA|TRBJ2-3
TGTGCCTGGAGTGGGAGGGATACGCAGTATTTT
CAWSGRDTQYF
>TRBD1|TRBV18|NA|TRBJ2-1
TGTGCCAGCTCATCCGGGACAGGGAACTACAATGAGCAGTTCTTC
CASSSGTGNYNEQFF
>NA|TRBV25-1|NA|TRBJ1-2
TGTGCCAGCCCCGACGGGCAGGTTCTCTATGGCTACACCTTC
CASPDGQVLYGYTF
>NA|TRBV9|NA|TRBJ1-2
TGTGCCAGCAGCGTAGGGCCTTATAACTATGGCTACACCTTC
CASSVGPYNYGYTF
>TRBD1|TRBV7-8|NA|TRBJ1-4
TGTGCCAGCAGCCCGGACAGGGGGCTGAAACTGTTTTTT
CASSPDRGLKLFF
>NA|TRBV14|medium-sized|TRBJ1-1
TGTGCCAGCAGCCCTCATACAGGGTGGAACACTGAAGCTTTCTTT
CASSPHTGWNTEAFF
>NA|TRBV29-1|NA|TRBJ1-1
TGCAGCGTCGTCCCCGGGGGGGGATCGAAAACTGAAGCTTTCTTT
CSVVPGGGSKTEAFF
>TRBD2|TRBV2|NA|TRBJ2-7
TGTGCCAGCAGTGATCCATTTGGGCTAGCGGGAAACTACGAGCAGTACTTC
CASSDPFGLAGNYEQYF
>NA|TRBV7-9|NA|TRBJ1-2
TGTGCCAGCAGCTTAGCGGGTGGCTCTGGCTACACCTTC
CASSLAGGSGYTF